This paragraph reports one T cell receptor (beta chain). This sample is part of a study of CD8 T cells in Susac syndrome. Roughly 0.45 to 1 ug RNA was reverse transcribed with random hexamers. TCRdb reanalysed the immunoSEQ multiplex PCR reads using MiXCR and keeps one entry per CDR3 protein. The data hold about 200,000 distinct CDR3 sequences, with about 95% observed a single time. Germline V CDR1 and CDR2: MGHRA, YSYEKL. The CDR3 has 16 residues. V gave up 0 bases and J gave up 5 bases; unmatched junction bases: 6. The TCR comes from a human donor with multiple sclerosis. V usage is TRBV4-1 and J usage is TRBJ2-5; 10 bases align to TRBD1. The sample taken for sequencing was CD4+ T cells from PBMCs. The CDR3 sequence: CASSQEGTGVGETQYF. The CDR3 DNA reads TGCGCCAGCAGCCAAGAGGGGACAGGGGTCGGCGAGACCCAGTACTTC.